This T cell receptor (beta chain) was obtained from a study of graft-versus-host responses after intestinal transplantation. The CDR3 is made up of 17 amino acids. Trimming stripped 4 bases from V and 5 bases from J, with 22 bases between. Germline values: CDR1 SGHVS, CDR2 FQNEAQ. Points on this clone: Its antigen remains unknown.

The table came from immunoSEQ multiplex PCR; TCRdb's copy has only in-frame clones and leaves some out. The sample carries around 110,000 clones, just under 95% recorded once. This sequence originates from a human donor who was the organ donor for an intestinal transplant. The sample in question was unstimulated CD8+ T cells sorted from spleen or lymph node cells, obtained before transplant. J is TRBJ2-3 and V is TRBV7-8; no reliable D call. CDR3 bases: TGTGCCAGCAGCTCCCTTACGTTTCGTCGGGTGGGAGATACGCAGTATTTT. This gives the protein CASSSLTFRRVGDTQYF.